This TCR beta chain comes out of a study of T cells in Graves' hyperthyroidism and ophthalmopathy. Using RNA transcripts as the source, TCR beta CDR3 regions were amplified. HTBI primers were the set used in a first-round RT-PCR of the TCR CDR3. TCRdb independently ran MiXCR on the multiplex PCR reads; one entry per CDR3 protein. The sample contains some 550,000 distinct CDR3 sequences, more than 15% of which appear only once. Study-wide results and caveats: Expanded thyroid clonotypes (above 0.001) were mostly also found in blood.

Regarding this clonotype: What it recognizes is unknown. This could be a read error, since a much larger clone is one nucleotide away.

Based on clinical symptoms, serum thyroxine and TRAb, thyroid ultrasound and orbital computed tomography, diagnoses were reached. Fresh peripheral blood, roughly 9.8 ml of it, supplied the PBMCs. V was clipped by 8 bases and J by 15 bases; unmatched bases: 19. The CDR3 totals 15 residues. Germline V gene lookup returns CDR1 MNHNS and CDR2 SASEGT. The sequencing sample was made of blood. This clonotype originated in a woman in her forties with Graves' ophthalmopathy. The chain has TRBV6-1 and TRBJ2-1, with 10 bases identical to TRBD2. Written as DNA, the CDR3 is TGTGCCAGCGGCCCATCGCAGCGGGAGGGCCCCCTTCGGTTCTTC. It yields the protein CASGPSQREGPLRFF.